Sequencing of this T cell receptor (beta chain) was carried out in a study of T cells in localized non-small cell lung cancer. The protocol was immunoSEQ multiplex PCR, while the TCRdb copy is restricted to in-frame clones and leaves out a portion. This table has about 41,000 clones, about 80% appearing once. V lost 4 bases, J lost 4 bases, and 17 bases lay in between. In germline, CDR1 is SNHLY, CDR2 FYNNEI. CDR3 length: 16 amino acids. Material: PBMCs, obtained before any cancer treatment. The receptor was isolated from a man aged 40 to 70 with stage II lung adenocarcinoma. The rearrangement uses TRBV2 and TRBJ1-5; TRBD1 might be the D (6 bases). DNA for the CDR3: TGTGCCAGCAGTGGGCCACGGACAGCCAAGAATCAGCCCCAGCATTTT. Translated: CASSGPRTAKNQPQHF.